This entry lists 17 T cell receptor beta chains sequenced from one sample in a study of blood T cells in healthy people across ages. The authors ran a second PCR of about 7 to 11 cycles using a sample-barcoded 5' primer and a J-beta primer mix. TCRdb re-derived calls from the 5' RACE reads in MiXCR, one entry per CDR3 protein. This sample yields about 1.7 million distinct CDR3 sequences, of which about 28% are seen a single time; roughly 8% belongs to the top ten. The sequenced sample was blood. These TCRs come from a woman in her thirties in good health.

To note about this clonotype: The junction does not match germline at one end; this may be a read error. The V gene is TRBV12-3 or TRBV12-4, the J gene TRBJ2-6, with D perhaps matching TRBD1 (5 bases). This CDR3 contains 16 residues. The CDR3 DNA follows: TGTGCCAGCAATGACTTACACTCTTCTGGGGCCAACGTCCGGACTTTC. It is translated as CASNDLHSSGANVRTF.

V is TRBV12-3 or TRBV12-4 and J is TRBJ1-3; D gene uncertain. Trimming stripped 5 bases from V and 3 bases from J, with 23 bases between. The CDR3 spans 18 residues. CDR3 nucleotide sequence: TGTGCCAGCAGTCCATCCGGGGTTGGGTGGGAATATGGAAACACCATATATTTT. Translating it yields CASSPSGVGWEYGNTIYF.

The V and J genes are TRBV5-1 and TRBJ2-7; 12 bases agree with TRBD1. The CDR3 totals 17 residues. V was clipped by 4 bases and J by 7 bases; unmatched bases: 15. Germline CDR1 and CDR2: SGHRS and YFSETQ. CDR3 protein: CASSDQRPGQGAWEQYF. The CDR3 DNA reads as TGCGCCAGCAGCGACCAACGACCGGGACAGGGGGCCTGGGAGCAGTACTTC.

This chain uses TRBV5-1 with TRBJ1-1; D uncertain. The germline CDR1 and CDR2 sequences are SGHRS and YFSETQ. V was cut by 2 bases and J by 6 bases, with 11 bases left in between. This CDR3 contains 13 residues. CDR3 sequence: CASSLGRSAEAFF. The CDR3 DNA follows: TGCGCCAGCAGCTTAGGACGGAGCGCTGAAGCTTTCTTT.

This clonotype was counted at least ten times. The CDR3 loop is CASSLEGAQGRIQYF. CDR3 nucleotides: TGTGCCAGCAGTTTAGAGGGGGCGCAGGGTCGCATTCAGTACTTC. The V and J genes are TRBV12-3 or TRBV12-4 and TRBJ2-4; 7 bases align to TRBD1. V shed 1 base, J shed 9 bases, and the junction held 9 bases outside the gene matches. The CDR3 is made up of 15 amino acids.

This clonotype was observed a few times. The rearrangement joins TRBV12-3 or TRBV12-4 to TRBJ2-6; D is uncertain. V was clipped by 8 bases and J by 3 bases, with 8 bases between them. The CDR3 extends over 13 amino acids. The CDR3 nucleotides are TGTGCCAGCCTGCGCCGTGGGGCCAACGTCCTGACTTTC. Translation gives CASLRRGANVLTF.

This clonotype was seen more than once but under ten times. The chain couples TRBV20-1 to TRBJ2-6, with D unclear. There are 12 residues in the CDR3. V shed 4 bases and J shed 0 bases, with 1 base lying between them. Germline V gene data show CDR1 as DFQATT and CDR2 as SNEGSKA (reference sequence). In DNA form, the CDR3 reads TGCAGTGCTAACTCTGGGGCCAACGTCCTGACTTTC. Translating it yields CSANSGANVLTF.

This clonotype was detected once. The CDR3 reads CSARDMGVTDTQYF. The DNA for the CDR3 is TGCAGTGCTAGAGATATGGGGGTCACAGATACGCAGTATTTT. The rearrangement links TRBV20-1 to TRBJ2-3; D assignment may be TRBD1 or TRBD2 (5 bases each). Germline CDR1 is DFQATT and CDR2 is SNEGSKA (reference sequence). The V end lost 0 bases, the J end lost 2 bases, and 9 bases lay between the germline ends. There are 14 residues in the CDR3.

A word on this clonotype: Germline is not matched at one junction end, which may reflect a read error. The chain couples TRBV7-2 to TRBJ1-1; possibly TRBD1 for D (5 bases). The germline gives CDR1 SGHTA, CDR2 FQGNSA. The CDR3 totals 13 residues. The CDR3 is CASSLGGNTEALF. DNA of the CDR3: TGTGCCAGCAGCTTGGGGGGGAACACTGAAGCTTTGTTT.

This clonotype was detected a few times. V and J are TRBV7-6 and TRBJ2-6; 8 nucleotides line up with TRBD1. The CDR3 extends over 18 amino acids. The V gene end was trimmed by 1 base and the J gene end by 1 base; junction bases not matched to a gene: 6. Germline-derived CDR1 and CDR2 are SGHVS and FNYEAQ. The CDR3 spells CASSLGAGGASGANVLTF. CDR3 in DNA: TGTGCCAGCAGCTTAGGGGCAGGGGGCGCTTCTGGGGCCAACGTCCTGACTTTC.

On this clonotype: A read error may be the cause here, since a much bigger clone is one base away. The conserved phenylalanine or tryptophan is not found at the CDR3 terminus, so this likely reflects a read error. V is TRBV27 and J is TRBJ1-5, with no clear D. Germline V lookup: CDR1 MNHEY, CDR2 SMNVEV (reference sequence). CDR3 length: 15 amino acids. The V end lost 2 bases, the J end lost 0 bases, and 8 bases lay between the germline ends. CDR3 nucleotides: TGTGCCAGCAGTTTAAGCCCCAATAGCAATCAGCCCCAGCATTTG. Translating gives CASSLSPNSNQPQHL.

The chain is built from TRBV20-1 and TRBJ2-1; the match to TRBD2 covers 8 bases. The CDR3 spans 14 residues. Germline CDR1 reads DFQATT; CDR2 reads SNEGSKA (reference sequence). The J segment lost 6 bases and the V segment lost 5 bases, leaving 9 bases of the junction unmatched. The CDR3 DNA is TGCAGTGCTCCGGGACTAGTGATCAGCAATGAGCAGTTCTTC. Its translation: CSAPGLVISNEQFF.

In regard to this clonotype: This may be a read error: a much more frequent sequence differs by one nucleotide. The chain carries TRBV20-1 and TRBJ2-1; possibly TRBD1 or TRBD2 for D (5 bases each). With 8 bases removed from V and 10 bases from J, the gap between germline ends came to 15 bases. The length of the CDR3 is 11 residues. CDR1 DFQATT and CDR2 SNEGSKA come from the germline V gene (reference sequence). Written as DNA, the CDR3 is TGCAGTACGGGGCTACCTTACGAGCAGTTCTTC. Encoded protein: CSTGLPYEQFF.

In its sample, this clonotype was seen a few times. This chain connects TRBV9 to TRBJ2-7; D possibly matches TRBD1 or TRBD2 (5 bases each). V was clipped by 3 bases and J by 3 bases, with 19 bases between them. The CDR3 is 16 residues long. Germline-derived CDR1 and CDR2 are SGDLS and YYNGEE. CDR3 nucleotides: TGTGCCAGCAGCGCTCATCCGGGACGGGCCTTCTACGAGCAGTACTTC. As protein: CASSAHPGRAFYEQYF.

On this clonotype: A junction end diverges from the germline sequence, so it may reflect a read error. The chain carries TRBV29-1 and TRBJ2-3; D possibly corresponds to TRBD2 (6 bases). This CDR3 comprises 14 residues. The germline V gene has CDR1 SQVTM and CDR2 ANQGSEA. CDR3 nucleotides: TGCAGCGCCGGATTAGGAGGGACCACAGGTACGCAGTATTTT. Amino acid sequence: CSAGLGGTTGTQYF.

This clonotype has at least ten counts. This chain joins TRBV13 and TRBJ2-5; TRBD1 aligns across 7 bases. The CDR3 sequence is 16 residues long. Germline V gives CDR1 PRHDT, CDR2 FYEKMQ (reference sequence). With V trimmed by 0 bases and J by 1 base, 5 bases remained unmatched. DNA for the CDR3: TGTGCCAGCAGCTTAGGAAGGACAGGAGGCCAAGAGACCCAGTACTTC. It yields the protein CASSLGRTGGQETQYF. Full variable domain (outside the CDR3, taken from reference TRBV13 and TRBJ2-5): AAGVIQSPRHLIKEKRETATLKCYPIPRHDTVYWYQQGPGQDPQFLISFYEKMQSDKGSIPDRFSAQQFSDYHSELNMSSLELGDSALYFCASSLGRTGGQETQYFGPGTRLLVL.

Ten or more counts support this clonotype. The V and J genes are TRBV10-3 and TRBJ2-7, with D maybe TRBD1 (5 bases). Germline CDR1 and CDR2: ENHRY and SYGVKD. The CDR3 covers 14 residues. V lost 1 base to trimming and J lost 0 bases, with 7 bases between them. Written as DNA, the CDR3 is TGTGCCATCAGTGAGTTTAGGGGCTCCTACGAGCAGTACTTC. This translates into CAISEFRGSYEQYF.